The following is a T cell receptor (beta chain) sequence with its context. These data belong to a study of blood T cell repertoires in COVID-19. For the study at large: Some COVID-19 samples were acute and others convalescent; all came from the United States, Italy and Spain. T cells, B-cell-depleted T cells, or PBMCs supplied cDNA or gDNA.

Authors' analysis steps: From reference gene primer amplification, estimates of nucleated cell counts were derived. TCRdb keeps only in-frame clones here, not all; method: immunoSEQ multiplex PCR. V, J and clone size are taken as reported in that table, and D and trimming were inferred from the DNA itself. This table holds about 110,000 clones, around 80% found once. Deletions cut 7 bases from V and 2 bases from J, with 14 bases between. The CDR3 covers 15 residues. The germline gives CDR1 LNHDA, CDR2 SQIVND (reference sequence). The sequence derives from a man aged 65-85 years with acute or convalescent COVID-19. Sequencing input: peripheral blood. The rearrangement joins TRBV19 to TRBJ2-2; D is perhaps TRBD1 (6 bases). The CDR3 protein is CASIGARGNTGELFF. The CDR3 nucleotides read TGTGCCAGTATAGGGGCCAGGGGAAACACCGGGGAGCTGTTTTTT. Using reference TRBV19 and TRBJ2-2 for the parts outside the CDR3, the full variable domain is DGGITQSPKYLFRKEGQNVTLSCEQNLNHDAMYWYRQDPGQGLRLIYYSQIVNDFQKGDIAEGYSVSREKKESFPLTVTSAQKNPTAFYLCASIGARGNTGELFFGEGSRLTVL.